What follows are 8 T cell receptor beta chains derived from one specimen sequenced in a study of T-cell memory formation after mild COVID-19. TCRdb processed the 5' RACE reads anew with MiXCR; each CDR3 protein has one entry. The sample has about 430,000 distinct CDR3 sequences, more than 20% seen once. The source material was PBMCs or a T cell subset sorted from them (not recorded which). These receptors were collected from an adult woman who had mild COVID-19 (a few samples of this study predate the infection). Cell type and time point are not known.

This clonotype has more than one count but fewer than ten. The CDR3 reads CASSLDLDNEQFF. In DNA form, the CDR3 reads TGCGCCAGCAGCTTGGACTTGGACAATGAGCAGTTCTTC. The chain links TRBV5-1 to TRBJ2-1; no clear D. The CDR3 covers 13 residues. In germline, CDR1 is SGHRS, CDR2 YFSETQ. V was shortened by 0 bases and J by 5 bases, with 6 bases between the two germline ends.

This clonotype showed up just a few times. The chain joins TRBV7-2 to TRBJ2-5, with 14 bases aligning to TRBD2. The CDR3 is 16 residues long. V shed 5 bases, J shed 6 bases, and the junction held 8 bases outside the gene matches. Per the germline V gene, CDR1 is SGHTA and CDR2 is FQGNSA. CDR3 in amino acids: CASSKRLAGGEKTQYF. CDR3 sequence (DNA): TGTGCCAGCAGCAAAAGACTAGCGGGAGGGGAAAAGACCCAGTACTTC.

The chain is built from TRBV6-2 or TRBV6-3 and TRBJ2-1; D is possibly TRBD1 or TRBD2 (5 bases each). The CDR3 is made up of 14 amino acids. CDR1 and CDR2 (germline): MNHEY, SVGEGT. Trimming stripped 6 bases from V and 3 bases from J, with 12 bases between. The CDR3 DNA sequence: TGTGCCAGCAGAGACTATCAGGGCTACAATGAGCAGTTCTTC. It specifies CASRDYQGYNEQFF.

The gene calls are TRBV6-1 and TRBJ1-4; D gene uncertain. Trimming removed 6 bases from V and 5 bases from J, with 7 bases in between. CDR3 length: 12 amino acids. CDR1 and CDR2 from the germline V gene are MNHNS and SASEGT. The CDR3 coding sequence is TGTGCCAGCAGGGAGAGGAATGAAAAACTGTTTTTT. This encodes CASRERNEKLFF.

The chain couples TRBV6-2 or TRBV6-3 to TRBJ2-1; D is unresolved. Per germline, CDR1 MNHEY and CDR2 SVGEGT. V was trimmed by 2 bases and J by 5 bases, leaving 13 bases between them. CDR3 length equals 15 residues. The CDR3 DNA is TGTGCCAGCAGTTACAACGCGCAATCCAACAATGAGCAGTTCTTC. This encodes CASSYNAQSNNEQFF.

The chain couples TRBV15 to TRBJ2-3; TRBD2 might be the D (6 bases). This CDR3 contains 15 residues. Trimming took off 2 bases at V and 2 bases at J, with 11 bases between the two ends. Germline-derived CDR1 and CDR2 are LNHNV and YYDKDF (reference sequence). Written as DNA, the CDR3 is TGTGCCACCAGCAGACTGGCGGGAACCACAGATACGCAGTATTTT. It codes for CATSRLAGTTDTQYF. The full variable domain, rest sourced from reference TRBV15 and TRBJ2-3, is DAMVIQNPRYQVTQFGKPVTLSCSQTLNHNVMYWYQQKSSQAPKLLFHYYDKDFNNEADTPDNFQSRRPNTSFCFLDIRSPGLGDTAMYLCATSRLAGTTDTQYFGPGTRLTVL.

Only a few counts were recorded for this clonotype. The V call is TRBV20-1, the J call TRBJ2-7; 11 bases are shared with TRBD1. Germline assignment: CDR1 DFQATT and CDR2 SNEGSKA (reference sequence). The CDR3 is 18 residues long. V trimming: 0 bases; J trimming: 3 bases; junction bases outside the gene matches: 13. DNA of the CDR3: TGCAGTGCTAGAGATCCTGTCCTTTGGACAGGGGGCGGCTACGAGCAGTACTTC. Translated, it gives CSARDPVLWTGGGYEQYF.

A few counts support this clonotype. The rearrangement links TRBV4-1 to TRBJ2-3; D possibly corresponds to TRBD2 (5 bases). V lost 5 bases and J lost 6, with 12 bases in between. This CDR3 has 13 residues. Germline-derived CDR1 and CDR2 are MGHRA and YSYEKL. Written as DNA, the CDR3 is TGCGCCAGCAGCTCCTGGACGGGGGATACGCAGTATTTT. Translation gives CASSSWTGDTQYF.